In its sample, the clone carrying this TCR beta chain was seen a few times. Its antigen remains unidentified. The time point: patch test 2, 6 weeks after DPC sensitization. The treatment is: therapeutic diphenylcyclopropenone sensitization with weekly scalp DPC. Separate cDNA molecules received unique molecular identifiers, which the library attached to them. TCRdb passed the RACE reads through MiXCR, listing each CDR3 protein once. Among approximately 120,000 distinct CDR3 sequences listed, more than 7% were seen once. These data come from a study of human T cells and chemical hapten exposure. Study-wide context: Weekly administration of diphenylcyclopropenone to the scalp of patients continued throughout the roughly 25-week study. Upper back patch tests used 0.01% DPC, scored after 6 days.

Regarding the study as a whole: Expanded TCR sets contained significantly more large CDR3 similarity clusters than controls.

The germline V and J ends were trimmed by 2 bases and 6 bases, with 4 bases remaining between them. This CDR3 has 10 residues. The V gene's germline CDR1 is GTSNPN and CDR2 SVGIG (reference sequence). This specimen was whole blood, taken in connection with sensitization to the hapten diphenylcyclopropenone (DPC). The rearrangement links TRBV30 to TRBJ2-5; no clear D gene. The origin of this receptor is a woman in her forties with alopecia areata. Some clones in this sample may be carry-over from other donors' samples. CDR3 in DNA: TGTGCCTGGAGTCAAAAGACCCAGTACTTC. Amino acids: CAWSQKTQYF.